This T cell receptor beta chain was documented in a study of blood T cell repertoires in COVID-19. The CDR3 covers 18 residues. V lost 0 bases, J lost 11 bases, and 12 bases stayed unmatched. Germline CDR1 is SGHTA and CDR2 is FQGNSA. Produced via immunoSEQ multiplex PCR; TCRdb's table is partial and in-frame only. The sample consists of over 110,000 clones, approximately 80% of them appearing once. This chain joins TRBV7-2 and TRBJ2-1, with TRBD2 matching over 14 bases. The sequenced sample was peripheral blood. The sequence came from a human donor in a cohort sampled during active COVID-19. DNA for the CDR3: TGTGCCAGCAGCTTAGCGCTAGTCGGGACTAGCGGGAGTTTGAAGCAGTTCTTC. It is translated as CASSLALVGTSGSLKQFF.